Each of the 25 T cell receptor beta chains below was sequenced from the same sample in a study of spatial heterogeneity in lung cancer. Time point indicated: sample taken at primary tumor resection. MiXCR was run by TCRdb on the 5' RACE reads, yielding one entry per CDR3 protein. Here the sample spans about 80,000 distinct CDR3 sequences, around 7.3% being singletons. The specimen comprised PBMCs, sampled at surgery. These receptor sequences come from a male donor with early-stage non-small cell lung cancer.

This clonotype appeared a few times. CDR3 nucleotide sequence: TGTGCCAGCAGCCAAGATCTGGGGGGCGAGGAGACCCAGTACTTC. Translating it yields CASSQDLGGEETQYF. The chain recombines TRBV4-2 with TRBJ2-5, with D perhaps TRBD1 or TRBD2 (6 bases each). With 0 bases removed from V and 5 bases from J, the gap between germline ends came to 13 bases. The CDR3 loop spans 15 amino acids. Per the germline V gene, CDR1 is LGHNA and CDR2 is YNFKEQ.

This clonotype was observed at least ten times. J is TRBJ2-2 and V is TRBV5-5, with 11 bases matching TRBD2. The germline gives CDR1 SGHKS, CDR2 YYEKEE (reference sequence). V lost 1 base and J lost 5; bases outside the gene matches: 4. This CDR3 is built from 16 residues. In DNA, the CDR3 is TGTGCCAGCAGCTTGACTAGCGGGAGAGTTACCGGGGAGCTGTTTTTT. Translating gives CASSLTSGRVTGELFF.

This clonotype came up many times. CDR3 DNA: TGTGCCAGCAGTGGGGCGGGCGAGCGGCGGATTGAGCAGTTCTTC. Protein sequence: CASSGAGERRIEQFF. This chain uses TRBV2 with TRBJ2-1; D perhaps matches TRBD2 (5 bases). Trimming took 4 bases from V and 9 from J, leaving 19 bases between them. The CDR3 is made up of 15 amino acids. Per germline, CDR1 SNHLY and CDR2 FYNNEI.

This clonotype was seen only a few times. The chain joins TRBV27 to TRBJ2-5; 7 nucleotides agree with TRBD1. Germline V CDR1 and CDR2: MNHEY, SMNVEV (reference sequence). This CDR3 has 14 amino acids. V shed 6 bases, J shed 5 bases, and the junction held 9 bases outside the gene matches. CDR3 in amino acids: CASSPLQGRETQYF. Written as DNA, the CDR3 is TGTGCCAGCAGCCCGTTACAGGGGCGGGAGACCCAGTACTTC.

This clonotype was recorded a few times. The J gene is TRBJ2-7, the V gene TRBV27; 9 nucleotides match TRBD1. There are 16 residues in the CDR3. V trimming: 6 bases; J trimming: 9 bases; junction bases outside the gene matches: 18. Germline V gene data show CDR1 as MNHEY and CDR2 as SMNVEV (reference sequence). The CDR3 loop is CASRGGPGQGSGGQYF. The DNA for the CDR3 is TGTGCCAGCAGAGGGGGGCCGGGACAGGGCTCAGGTGGGCAGTACTTC.

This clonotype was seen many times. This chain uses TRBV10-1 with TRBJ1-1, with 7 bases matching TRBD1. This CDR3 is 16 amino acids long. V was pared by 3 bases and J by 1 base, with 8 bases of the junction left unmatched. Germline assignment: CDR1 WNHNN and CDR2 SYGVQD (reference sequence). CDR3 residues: CASSDRQGPANTEAFF. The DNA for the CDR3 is TGCGCCAGCAGTGATCGACAGGGACCAGCGAACACTGAAGCTTTCTTT.

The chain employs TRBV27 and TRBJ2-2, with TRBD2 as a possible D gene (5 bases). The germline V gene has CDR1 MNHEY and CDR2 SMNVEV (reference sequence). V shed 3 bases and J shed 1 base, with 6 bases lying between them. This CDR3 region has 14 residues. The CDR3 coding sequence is TGTGCCAGCAGTTTTCGGGAGAACACCGGGGAGCTGTTTTTT. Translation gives CASSFRENTGELFF.

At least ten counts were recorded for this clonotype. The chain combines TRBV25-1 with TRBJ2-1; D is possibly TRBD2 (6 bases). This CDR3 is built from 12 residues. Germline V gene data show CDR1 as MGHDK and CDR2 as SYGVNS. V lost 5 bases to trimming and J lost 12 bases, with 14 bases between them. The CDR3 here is CASSPGLRRQFF. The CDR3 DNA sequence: TGTGCCAGCAGTCCGGGACTCAGGAGGCAGTTCTTC.

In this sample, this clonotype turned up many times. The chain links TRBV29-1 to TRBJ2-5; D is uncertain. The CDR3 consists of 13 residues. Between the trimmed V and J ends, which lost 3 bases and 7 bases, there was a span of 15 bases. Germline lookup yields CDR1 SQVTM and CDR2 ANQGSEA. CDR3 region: CSVERYSFGTQYF. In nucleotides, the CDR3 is TGCAGCGTTGAGAGGTACAGCTTTGGGACCCAGTACTTC.

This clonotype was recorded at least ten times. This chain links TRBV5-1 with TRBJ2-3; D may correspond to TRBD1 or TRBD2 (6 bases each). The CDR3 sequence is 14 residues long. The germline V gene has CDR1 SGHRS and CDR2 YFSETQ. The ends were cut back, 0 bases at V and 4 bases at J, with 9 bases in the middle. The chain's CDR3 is CASSLGGGPDTQYF. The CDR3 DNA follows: TGCGCCAGCAGCTTGGGAGGGGGGCCAGATACGCAGTATTTT.

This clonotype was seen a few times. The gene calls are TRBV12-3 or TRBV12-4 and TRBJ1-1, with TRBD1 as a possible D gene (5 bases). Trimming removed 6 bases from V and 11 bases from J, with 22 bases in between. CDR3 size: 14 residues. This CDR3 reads CASSSPGWGAPAFF. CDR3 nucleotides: TGTGCCAGCAGCTCCCCCGGGTGGGGCGCTCCCGCTTTCTTT.

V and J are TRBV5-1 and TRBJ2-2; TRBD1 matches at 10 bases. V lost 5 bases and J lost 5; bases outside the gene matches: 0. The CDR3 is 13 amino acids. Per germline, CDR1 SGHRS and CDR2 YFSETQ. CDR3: CASRGQGTGELFF. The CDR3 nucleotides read TGCGCCAGCAGGGGACAGGGGACCGGGGAGCTGTTTTTT.

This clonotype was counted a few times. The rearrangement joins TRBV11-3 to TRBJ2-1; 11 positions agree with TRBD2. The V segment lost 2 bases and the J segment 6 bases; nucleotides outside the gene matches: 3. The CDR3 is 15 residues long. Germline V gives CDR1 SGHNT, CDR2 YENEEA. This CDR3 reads CASSLRLAGSNEQFF. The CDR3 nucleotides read TGTGCCAGCAGCTTAAGACTAGCGGGAAGCAATGAGCAGTTCTTC.

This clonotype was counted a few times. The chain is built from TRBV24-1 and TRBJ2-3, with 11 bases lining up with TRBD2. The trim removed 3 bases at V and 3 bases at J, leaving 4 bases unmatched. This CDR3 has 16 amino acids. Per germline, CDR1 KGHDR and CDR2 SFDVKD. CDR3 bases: TGTGCCACCAGTGATGCGACTAGCGGGAAGACAGATACGCAGTATTTT. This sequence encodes CATSDATSGKTDTQYF.

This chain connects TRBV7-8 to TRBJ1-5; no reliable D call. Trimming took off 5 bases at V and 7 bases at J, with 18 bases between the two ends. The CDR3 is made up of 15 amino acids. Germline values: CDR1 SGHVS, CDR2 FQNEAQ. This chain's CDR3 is CASSLGSFLGQPQHF. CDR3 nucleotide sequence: TGTGCCAGCAGCCTGGGGTCTTTCCTTGGGCAGCCCCAGCATTTT.

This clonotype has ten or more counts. As DNA, the CDR3 is TGTGCCATCAGTGAGCCGTTGGACGGATCCTACGAGCAGTACTTC. Its protein product is CAISEPLDGSYEQYF. The chain carries TRBV10-3 and TRBJ2-7; no reliable D call. This CDR3 is 15 amino acids long. The germline V gene encodes CDR1 ENHRY and CDR2 SYGVKD. Between the trimmed V and J ends, which lost 2 bases and 1 base, there was a span of 12 bases.

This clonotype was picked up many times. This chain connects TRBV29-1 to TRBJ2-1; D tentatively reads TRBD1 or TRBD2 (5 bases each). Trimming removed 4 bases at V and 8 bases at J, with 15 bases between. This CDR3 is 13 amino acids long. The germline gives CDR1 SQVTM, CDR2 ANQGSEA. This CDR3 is CSVVKGTSDEQFF. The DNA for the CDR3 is TGCAGCGTTGTGAAGGGGACCTCCGATGAGCAGTTCTTC.

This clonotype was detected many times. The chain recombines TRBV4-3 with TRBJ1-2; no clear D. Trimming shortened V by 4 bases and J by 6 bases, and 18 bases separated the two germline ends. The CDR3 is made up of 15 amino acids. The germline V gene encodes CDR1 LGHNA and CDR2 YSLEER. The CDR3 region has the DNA TGCGCCAGCAGCCTTCTGAGTCAGTCATCTGATGGCTACACCTTC. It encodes CASSLLSQSSDGYTF.

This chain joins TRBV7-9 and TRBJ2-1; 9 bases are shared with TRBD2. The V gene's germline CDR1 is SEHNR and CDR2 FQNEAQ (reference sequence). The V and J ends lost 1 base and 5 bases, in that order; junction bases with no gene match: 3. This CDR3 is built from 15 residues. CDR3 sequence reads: CASSLGAGGDNEQFF. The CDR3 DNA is TGTGCCAGCAGCTTAGGGGCGGGAGGGGACAATGAGCAGTTCTTC.

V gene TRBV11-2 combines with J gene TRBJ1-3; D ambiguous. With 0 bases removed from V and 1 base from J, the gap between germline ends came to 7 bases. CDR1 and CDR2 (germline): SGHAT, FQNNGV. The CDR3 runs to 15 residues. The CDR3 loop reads CASSLDFGSGNTIYF. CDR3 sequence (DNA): TGTGCCAGCAGCTTAGATTTTGGATCTGGAAACACCATATATTTT.

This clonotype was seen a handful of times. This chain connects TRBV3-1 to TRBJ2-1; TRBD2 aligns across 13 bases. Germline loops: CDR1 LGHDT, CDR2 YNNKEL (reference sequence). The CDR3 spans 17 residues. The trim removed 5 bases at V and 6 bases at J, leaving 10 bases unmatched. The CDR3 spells CASSYPPLAGGINEQFF. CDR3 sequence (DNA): TGTGCCAGCAGCTACCCCCCACTAGCGGGAGGGATCAATGAGCAGTTCTTC.

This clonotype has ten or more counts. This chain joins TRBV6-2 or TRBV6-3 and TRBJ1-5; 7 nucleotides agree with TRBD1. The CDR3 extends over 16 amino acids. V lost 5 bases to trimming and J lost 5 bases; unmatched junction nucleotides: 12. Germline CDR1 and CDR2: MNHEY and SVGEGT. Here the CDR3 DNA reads TGTGCCAGCAGTCAGAGGGACAGCTCCGGAGATCAGCCCCAGCATTTT. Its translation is CASSQRDSSGDQPQHF.

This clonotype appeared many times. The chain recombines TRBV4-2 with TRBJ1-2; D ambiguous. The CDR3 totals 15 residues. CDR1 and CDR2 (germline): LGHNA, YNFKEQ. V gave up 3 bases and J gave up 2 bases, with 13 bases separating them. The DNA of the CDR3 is TGTGCCAGCAGCCAGACGGGGAATGGCAACTATGGCTACACCTTC. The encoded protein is CASSQTGNGNYGYTF.

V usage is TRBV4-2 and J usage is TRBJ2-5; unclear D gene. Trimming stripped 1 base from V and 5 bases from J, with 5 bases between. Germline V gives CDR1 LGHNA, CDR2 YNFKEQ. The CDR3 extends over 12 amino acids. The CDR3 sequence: CASSQVHETQYF. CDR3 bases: TGTGCCAGCAGCCAAGTTCATGAGACCCAGTACTTC.

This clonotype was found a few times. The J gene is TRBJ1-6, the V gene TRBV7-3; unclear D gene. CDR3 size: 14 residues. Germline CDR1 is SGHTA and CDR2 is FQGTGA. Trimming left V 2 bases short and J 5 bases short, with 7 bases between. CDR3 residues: CASSLVGDNSPLHF. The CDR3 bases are TGTGCCAGCAGCTTAGTTGGGGATAATTCACCCCTCCACTTT.